Following are 2 T cell receptor beta chains from one sample sequenced in a study of blood T cell repertoires in COVID-19. The method was immunoSEQ multiplex PCR; TCRdb's version includes in-frame clones alone and lacks a portion of them. Of over 200,000 clones in the sample, about 90% were seen once. Sequenced material: peripheral blood. The source is a man aged 25-45 years with COVID-19, enrolled during active disease.

The chain couples TRBV11-3 to TRBJ1-1; D is undetermined. Germline V gene sequence: CDR1 SGHNT, CDR2 YENEEA. This CDR3 spans 14 amino acids. Trimming removed 2 bases from V and 0 bases from J, with 7 bases in between. The CDR3 sequence: CASSLSTVNTEAFF. The CDR3 DNA reads TGTGCCAGCAGCTTATCCACGGTGAACACTGAAGCTTTCTTT. Full variable domain (outside the CDR3, taken from reference TRBV11-3 and TRBJ1-1): EAGVVQSPRYKIIEKKQPVAFWCNPISGHNTLYWYLQNLGQGPELLIRYENEEAVDDSQLPKDRFSAERLKGVDSTLKIQPAELGDSAVYLCASSLSTVNTEAFFGQGTRLTVV.

CDR3 loop: CASSFSAANEKLFF. For the CDR3, the DNA is TGCGCCAGCAGCTTCAGTGCGGCTAATGAAAAACTGTTTTTT. This chain links TRBV5-1 with TRBJ1-4; the D is unclear. Germline V gives CDR1 SGHRS, CDR2 YFSETQ. This CDR3 comprises 14 residues. The ends were cut back, 2 bases at V and 3 bases at J, with 8 bases in the middle.